This TCR beta chain was sequenced in a study of regulatory T cells in long-lasting Graves disease. This clonotype was recorded a few times. As to time point: newly diagnosed GD, antithyroid drugs for less than 3 months. Preparation of the TCR library used RNA extracted from PBMCs. In this cohort, patients came from an endocrinology department located in Xi'an, China. The authors built TCR beta libraries using iRepertoire HTBI primers and Arm-PCR of CDR3 regions. TCRdb fed the multiplex PCR reads into MiXCR, producing one record per CDR3 protein. The sample consists of about 620,000 distinct CDR3 sequences, 16% of them appearing once. These data were also reused for a study on T cells in Graves' hyperthyroidism and ophthalmopathy.

The source was peripheral blood mononuclear cells (PBMCs), collected at new diagnosis, from a patient treated with antithyroid drugs. This sequence originates from a woman younger than 45 with Graves disease.

The CDR3 bases are TGTGCCAGCAGTGAGGCACGACAGGTTGGCAACGAGCAGTACTTC. Protein product: CASSEARQVGNEQYF. The gene calls are TRBV6-1 and TRBJ2-7, with D maybe TRBD1 (6 bases). The CDR3 length is 15 residues. CDR1 and CDR2 (germline): MNHNS, SASEGT. Trimming cost V 3 bases and J 5 bases, with 17 bases left between them.